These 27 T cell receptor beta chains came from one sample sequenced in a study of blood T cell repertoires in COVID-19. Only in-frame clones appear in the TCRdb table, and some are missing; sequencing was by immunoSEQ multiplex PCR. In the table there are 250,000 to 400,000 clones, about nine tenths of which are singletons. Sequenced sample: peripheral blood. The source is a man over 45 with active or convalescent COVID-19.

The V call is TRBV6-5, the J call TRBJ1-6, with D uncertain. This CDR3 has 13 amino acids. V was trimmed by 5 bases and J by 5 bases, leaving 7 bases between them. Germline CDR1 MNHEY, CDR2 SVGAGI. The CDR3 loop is CASSPGDNSPLHF. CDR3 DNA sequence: TGTGCCAGCAGTCCCGGGGATAATTCACCCCTCCACTTT.

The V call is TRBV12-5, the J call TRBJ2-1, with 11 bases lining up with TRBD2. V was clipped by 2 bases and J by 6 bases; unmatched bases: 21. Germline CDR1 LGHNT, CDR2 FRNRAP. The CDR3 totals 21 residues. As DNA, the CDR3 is TGTGCTAGTGGTTTGACCCTATGGGGAACCGGGACTAGCGGAGGGGGCAATGAGCAGTTCTTC. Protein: CASGLTLWGTGTSGGGNEQFF.

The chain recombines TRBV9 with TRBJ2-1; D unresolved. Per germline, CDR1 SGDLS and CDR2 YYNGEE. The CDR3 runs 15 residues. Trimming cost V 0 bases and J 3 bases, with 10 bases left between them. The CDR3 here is CASSVGHSDYNEQFF. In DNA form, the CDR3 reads TGTGCCAGCAGCGTAGGACACTCTGACTACAATGAGCAGTTCTTC.

The CDR3 DNA follows: TGTGCCAGCAGCTTAGTGGTCAGGGGTGGCACTGAAGCTTTCTTT. This sequence encodes CASSLVVRGGTEAFF. V gene TRBV7-8 combines with J gene TRBJ1-1, with a possible D match to TRBD1 (6 bases). The V end lost 1 base, the J end lost 4 bases, and 13 bases lay between the germline ends. From germline, CDR1 is SGHVS and CDR2 FQNEAQ. CDR3 length: 15 amino acids.

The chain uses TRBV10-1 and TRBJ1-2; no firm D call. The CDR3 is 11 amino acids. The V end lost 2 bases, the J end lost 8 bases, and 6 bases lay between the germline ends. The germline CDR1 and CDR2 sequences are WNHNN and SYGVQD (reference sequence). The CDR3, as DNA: TGCGCCAGCAGTGAGGGTGGCGGCTACACCTTC. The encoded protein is CASSEGGGYTF.

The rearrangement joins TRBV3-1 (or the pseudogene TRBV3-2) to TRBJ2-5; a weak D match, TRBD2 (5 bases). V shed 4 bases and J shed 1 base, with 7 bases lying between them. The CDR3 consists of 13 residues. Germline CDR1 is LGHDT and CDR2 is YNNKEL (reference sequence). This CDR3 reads CASSPGSQETQYF. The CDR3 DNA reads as TGTGCCAGCAGCCCGGGGAGCCAAGAGACCCAGTACTTC.

CDR3 residues: CASSYDSGPFF. CDR3 nucleotides: TGTGCCAGCAGTTACGATAGCGGGCCCTTCTTC. The chain links TRBV6-2 or TRBV6-3 to TRBJ2-1; 7 bases align to TRBD2. The CDR3 contains 11 residues. Trimming at V came to 2 bases and at J to 16 bases, leaving 5 bases not matched to a gene. From germline, CDR1 is MNHEY and CDR2 SVGEGT.

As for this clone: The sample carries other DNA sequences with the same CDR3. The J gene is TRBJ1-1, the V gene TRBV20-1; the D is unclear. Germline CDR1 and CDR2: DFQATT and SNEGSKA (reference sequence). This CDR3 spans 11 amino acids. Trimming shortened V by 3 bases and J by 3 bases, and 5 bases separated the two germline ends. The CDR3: CSARRDTEAFF. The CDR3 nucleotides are TGCAGTGCTAGGAGGGACACTGAAGCTTTCTTT.

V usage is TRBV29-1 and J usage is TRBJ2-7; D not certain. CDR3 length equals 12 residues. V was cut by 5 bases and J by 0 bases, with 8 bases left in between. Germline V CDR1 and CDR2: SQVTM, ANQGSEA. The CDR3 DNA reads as TGCAGCGTTCTTACGAGCTCCTACGAGCAGTACTTC. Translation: CSVLTSSYEQYF.

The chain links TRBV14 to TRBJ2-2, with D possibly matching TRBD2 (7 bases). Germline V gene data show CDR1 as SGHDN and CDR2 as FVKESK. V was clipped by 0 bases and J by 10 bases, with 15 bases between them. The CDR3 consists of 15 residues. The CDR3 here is CASSQDFGGPVELFF. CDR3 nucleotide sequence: TGTGCCAGCAGCCAAGATTTCGGGGGGCCGGTGGAGCTGTTTTTT.

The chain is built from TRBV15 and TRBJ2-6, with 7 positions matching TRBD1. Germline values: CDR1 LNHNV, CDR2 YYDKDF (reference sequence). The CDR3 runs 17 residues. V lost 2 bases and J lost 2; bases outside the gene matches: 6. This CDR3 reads CATSRHRGVAGANVLTF. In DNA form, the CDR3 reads TGTGCCACCAGCAGACACAGGGGAGTGGCTGGGGCCAACGTCCTGACTTTC.

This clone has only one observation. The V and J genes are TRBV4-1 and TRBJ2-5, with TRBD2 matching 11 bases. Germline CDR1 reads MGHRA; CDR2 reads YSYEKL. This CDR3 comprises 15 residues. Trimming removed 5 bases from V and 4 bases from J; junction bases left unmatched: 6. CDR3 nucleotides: TGCGCCAGCAGCTTTCAAGGGACTAGCGGAGAGACCCAGTACTTC. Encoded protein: CASSFQGTSGETQYF.

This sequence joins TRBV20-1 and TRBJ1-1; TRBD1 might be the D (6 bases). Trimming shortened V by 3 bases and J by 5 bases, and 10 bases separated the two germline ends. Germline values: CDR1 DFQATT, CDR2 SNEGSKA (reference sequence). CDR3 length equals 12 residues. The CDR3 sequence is CSASRTGTEAFF. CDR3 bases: TGCAGTGCTAGTCGAACAGGGACTGAAGCTTTCTTT.

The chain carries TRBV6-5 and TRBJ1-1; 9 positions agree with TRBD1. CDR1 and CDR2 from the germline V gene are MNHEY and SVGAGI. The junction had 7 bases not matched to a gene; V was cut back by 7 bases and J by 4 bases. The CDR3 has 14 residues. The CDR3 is CASIQQGAITEAFF. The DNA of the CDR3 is TGTGCCAGCATCCAACAGGGGGCGATCACTGAAGCTTTCTTT.

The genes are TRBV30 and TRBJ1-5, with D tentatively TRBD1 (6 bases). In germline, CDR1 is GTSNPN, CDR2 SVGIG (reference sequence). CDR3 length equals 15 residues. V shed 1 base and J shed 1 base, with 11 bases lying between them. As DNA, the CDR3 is TGTGCCTGGAGTGGTGGCAGGGGCAGCAATCAGCCCCAGCATTTT. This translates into CAWSGGRGSNQPQHF. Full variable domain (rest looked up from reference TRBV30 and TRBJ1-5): SQTIHQWPATLVQPVGSPLSLECTVEGTSNPNLYWYRQAAGRGLQLLFYSVGIGQISSEVPQNLSASRPQDRQFILSSKKLLLSDSGFYLCAWSGGRGSNQPQHFGDGTRLSIL.

CDR3 sequence reads: CSAVRGNTDTQYF. The CDR3 nucleotides are TGCAGCGCGGTCAGGGGGAACACAGATACGCAGTATTTT. The chain combines TRBV29-1 with TRBJ2-3; 7 bases map to TRBD1. Per germline, CDR1 SQVTM and CDR2 ANQGSEA. The J segment lost 2 bases and the V segment lost 7 bases, leaving 6 bases of the junction unmatched. CDR3 length: 13 amino acids.

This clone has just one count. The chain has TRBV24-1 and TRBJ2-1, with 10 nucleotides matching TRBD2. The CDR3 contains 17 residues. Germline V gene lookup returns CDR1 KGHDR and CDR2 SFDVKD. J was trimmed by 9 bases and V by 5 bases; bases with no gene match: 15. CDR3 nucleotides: TGTGCCACCAGTGCCGACCTGGGGGCTAGCGGGAGATCTGAGCAGTTCTTC. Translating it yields CATSADLGASGRSEQFF.

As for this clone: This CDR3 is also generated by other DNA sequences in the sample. The CDR3 reads CSAREGGGYTF. The DNA for the CDR3 is TGCAGTGCTAGAGAAGGGGGCGGCTACACCTTC. The chain couples TRBV20-1 to TRBJ1-2; TRBD1 agrees at 7 bases. V shed 0 bases, J shed 8 bases, and the junction held 0 bases outside the gene matches. Germline V gene data show CDR1 as DFQATT and CDR2 as SNEGSKA (reference sequence). This CDR3 is 11 amino acids long.

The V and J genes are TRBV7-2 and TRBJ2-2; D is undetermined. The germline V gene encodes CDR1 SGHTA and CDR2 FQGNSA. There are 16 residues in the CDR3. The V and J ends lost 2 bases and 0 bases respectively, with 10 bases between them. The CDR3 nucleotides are TGTGCCAGCAGCTTATTCCCCTTCGCGAACACCGGGGAGCTGTTTTTT. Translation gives CASSLFPFANTGELFF.

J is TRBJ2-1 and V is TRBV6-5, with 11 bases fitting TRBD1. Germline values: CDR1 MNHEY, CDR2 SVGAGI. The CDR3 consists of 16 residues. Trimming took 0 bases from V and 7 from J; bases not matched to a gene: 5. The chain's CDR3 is CASSYSGQGASNEQFF. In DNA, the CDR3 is TGTGCCAGCAGTTACTCTGGACAGGGGGCCTCGAATGAGCAGTTCTTC.

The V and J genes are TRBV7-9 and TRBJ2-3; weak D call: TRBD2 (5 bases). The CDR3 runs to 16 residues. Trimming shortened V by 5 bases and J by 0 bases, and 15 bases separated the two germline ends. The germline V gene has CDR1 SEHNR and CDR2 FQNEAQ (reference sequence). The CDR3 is CASSRWAGLSTDTQYF. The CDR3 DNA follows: TGTGCCAGCAGCCGATGGGCGGGCCTCAGCACAGATACGCAGTATTTT.

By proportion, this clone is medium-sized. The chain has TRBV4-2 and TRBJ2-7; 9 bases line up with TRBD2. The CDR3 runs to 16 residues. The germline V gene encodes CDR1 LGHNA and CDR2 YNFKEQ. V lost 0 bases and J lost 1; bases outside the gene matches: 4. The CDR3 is CASSQEGGLASYEQYF. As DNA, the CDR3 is TGTGCCAGCAGCCAAGAAGGGGGACTAGCTTCCTACGAGCAGTACTTC.

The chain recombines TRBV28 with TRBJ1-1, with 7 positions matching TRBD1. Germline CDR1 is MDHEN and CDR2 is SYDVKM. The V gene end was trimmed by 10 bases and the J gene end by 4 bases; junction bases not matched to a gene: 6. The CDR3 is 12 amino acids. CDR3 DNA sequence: TGTGCCATATCGACAGGGCCCACTGAAGCTTTCTTT. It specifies CAISTGPTEAFF. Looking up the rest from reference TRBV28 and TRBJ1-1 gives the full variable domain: DVKVTQSSRYLVKRTGEKVFLECVQDMDHENMFWYRQDPGLGLRLIYFSYDVKMKEKGDIPEGYSVSREKKERFSLILESASTNQTSMYLCAISTGPTEAFFGQGTRLTVV.

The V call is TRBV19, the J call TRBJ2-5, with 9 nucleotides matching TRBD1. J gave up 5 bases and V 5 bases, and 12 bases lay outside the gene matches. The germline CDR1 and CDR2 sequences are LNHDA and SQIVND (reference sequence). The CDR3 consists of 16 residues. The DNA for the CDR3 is TGTGCCAGTAGTGGGTTATCTACAGGGGGCGCGGAGACCCAGTACTTC. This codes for CASSGLSTGGAETQYF.

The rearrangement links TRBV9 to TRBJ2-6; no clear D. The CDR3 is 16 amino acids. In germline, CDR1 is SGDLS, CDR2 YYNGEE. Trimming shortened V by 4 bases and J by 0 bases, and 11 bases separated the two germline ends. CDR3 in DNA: TGTGCCAGCAGCTCAAGTCCCGGCTCTGGGGCCAACGTCCTGACTTTC. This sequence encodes CASSSSPGSGANVLTF.

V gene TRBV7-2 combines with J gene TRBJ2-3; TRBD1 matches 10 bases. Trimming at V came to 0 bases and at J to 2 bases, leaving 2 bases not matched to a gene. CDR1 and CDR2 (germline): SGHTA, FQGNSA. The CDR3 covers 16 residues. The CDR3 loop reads CASSLATGGFTDTQYF. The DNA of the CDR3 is TGTGCCAGCAGCTTAGCGACAGGGGGCTTCACAGATACGCAGTATTTT. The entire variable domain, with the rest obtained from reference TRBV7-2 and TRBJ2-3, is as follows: GAGVSQSPSNKVTEKGKDVELRCDPISGHTALYWYRQSLGQGLEFLIYFQGNSAPDKSGLPSDRFSAERTGGSVSTLTIQRTQQEDSAVYLCASSLATGGFTDTQYFGPGTRLTVL.

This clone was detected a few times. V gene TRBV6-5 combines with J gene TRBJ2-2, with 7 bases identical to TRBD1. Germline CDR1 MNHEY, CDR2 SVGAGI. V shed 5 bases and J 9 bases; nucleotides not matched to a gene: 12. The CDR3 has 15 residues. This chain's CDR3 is CASSLTGFVFRELFF. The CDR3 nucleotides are TGTGCCAGCAGTCTGACAGGGTTTGTGTTCCGGGAGCTGTTTTTT.